The 7 T cell receptor beta chains in this list originate from one sample, sequenced in a study of cytomegalovirus exposure and HLA in healthy donors. PCR was performed using 60 Vbeta and 13 Jbeta primers. Profiling relied on immunoSEQ multiplex PCR, and the TCRdb table lists in-frame clones only, not all of them. The table has around 170,000 clones, over 70% seen once. The specimen was PBMCs. The receptors here all came from a man aged 50 to 60 in good health and CMV-seronegative.

The V gene is TRBV21-1, the J gene TRBJ1-5. TRBV21-1 is listed as a pseudogene. The length of the CDR3 is 15 residues. Here the CDR3 reads CASRVEGGSSQPQHF. The CDR3 DNA is TGTGCCAGCAGGGTCGAAGGCGGAAGCAGTCAGCCCCAGCATTTT.

This chain links TRBV7-6 with TRBJ2-4; TRBD2 is a possible D gene (6 bases). V lost 6 bases and J lost 2, with 11 bases in between. CDR1 and CDR2 from the germline V gene are SGHVS and FNYEAQ. This CDR3 comprises 14 residues. The DNA for the CDR3 is TGTGCCAGCAGTTCGGGGGATCCCAAAAACATTCAGTACTTC. Protein product: CASSSGDPKNIQYF. Using reference TRBV7-6 and TRBJ2-4 for the parts outside the CDR3, the full variable domain is GAGVSQSPRYKVTKRGQDVALRCDPISGHVSLYWYRQALGQGPEFLTYFNYEAQQDKSGLPNDRFSAERPEGSISTLTIQRTEQRDSAMYRCASSSGDPKNIQYFGAGTRLSVL.

V gene TRBV20-1 combines with J gene TRBJ2-7, with D maybe TRBD1 (5 bases). The CDR3 has 11 amino acids. CDR1 and CDR2 from the germline V gene are DFQATT and SNEGSKA (reference sequence). Trimming cost V 0 bases and J 10 bases, with 10 bases left between them. The CDR3 region is CSARDPGNQYF. CDR3 sequence (DNA): TGCAGTGCTAGAGACCCAGGGAATCAGTACTTC.

The J gene is TRBJ2-1, the V gene TRBV7-9; 9 positions match TRBD2. CDR3 length: 16 amino acids. Losses at the gene ends were 5 bases for V and 9 bases for J; bases not matched to a gene: 14. Looked up from germline, CDR1 is SEHNR and CDR2 is FQNEAQ (reference sequence). The CDR3, as DNA: TGTGCCAGCAGCGCAGCGGGGGGCGTATCAGTGGTTGAGCAGTTCTTC. Its protein product is CASSAAGGVSVVEQFF.

The chain is built from TRBV6-5 and TRBJ1-1, with a possible D match to TRBD1 (5 bases). CDR3 length equals 13 residues. Trimming stripped 0 bases from V and 7 bases from J, with 9 bases between. CDR1 is MNHEY, CDR2 SVGAGI, per germline. The CDR3 spells CASSYSGTLEAFF. CDR3 bases: TGTGCCAGCAGTTACTCCGGGACTCTTGAAGCTTTCTTT.

The chain uses TRBV7-6 and TRBJ1-2; 7 bases match TRBD1. The V gene's germline CDR1 is SGHVS and CDR2 FNYEAQ. The CDR3 has 14 residues. J was trimmed by 4 bases and V by 3 bases; bases with no gene match: 5. The CDR3 coding sequence is TGTGCCAGCAGCTTCGGAGGGACAGCCTATGGCTACACCTTC. This gives the protein CASSFGGTAYGYTF.

This chain joins TRBV6-6 and TRBJ1-1, with 7 nucleotides matching TRBD1. The ends lost 2 bases at V and 6 bases at J; junction bases unmatched: 6. The CDR3 runs to 14 residues. The germline V gene encodes CDR1 MNHNY and CDR2 SVGAGI (reference sequence). CDR3 DNA sequence: TGTGCCAGCAGTTACACCAGGGGGTTGGCTGAAGCTTTCTTT. It yields the protein CASSYTRGLAEAFF.